What follows are 28 T cell receptor beta chains derived from one specimen sequenced in a study of CD8 T cells in Susac syndrome. Random hexamers were used to reverse transcribe about 0.45 to 1 ug of RNA. Using its own MiXCR run on the immunoSEQ multiplex PCR reads, TCRdb lists one record per CDR3 protein. Here the sample spans some 400,000 distinct CDR3 sequences, more than 70% being singletons. The source material was CD8+ T cells from PBMCs. The source is a human donor with multiple sclerosis.

The V and J genes are TRBV5-4 and TRBJ1-2, with 8 bases identical to TRBD1. The CDR3 is made up of 15 amino acids. Trimming cost V 3 bases and J 4 bases; bases outside gene matches: 8. Germline lookup yields CDR1 SGHNT and CDR2 YYREEE (reference sequence). CDR3 region: CASSSAGTGIYGYTF. The CDR3 nucleotides read TGTGCCAGCAGCTCAGCCGGGACAGGCATCTATGGCTACACCTTC.

This clonotype was picked up one time. The genes are TRBV6-4 and TRBJ2-6; D is ambiguous. V lost 6 bases and J 0 bases, leaving 6 bases between the germline ends. Germline V gives CDR1 MRHNA, CDR2 SNTAGT. The CDR3 is 14 amino acids. CDR3 region: CASRDSSGANVLTF. In DNA form, the CDR3 reads TGTGCCAGCAGAGATAGCTCTGGGGCCAACGTCCTGACTTTC.

V is TRBV10-3 and J is TRBJ2-1; 10 bases match TRBD1. The CDR3 contains 16 residues. Trimming at V came to 7 bases and at J to 0 bases, leaving 6 bases not matched to a gene. Germline V lookup: CDR1 ENHRY, CDR2 SYGVKD. For the CDR3, the DNA is TGTGCCATCAATGGACAGGGGGGGATCTCCTACAATGAGCAGTTCTTC. Protein product: CAINGQGGISYNEQFF.

This clonotype has a single count. V gene TRBV7-6 combines with J gene TRBJ1-1, with 9 positions matching TRBD1. Trimming removed 6 bases from V and 0 bases from J; junction bases left unmatched: 8. The CDR3 has 16 amino acids. The V gene's germline CDR1 is SGHVS and CDR2 FNYEAQ. CDR3 DNA sequence: TGTGCCAGCAGTCCGGGGGACAGGGTCATGAACACTGAAGCTTTCTTT. This encodes CASSPGDRVMNTEAFF.

The chain is built from TRBV6-5 and TRBJ1-1; D not certain. V was shortened by 0 bases and J by 7 bases, with 9 bases between the two germline ends. The CDR3 is made up of 13 amino acids. Per germline, CDR1 MNHEY and CDR2 SVGAGI. CDR3 amino acids: CASSYSRGDEAFF. The CDR3 DNA is TGTGCCAGCAGTTACTCGCGGGGAGATGAAGCTTTCTTT.

This clonotype was seen a single time. The V and J genes are TRBV24-1 and TRBJ2-1, with D perhaps TRBD1 (5 bases). Germline V gene sequence: CDR1 KGHDR, CDR2 SFDVKD. Between the trimmed V and J ends, which lost 3 bases and 4 bases, there was a span of 21 bases. The CDR3 is 18 amino acids. The CDR3 loop is CATSDPALEGDGYNEQFF. CDR3 nucleotides: TGTGCCACCAGTGATCCAGCCCTCGAAGGGGATGGATACAATGAGCAGTTCTTC.

This chain uses TRBV11-2 with TRBJ2-5; 11 nucleotides align to TRBD2. The J segment lost 3 bases and the V segment lost 1 base, leaving 16 bases of the junction unmatched. Germline assignment: CDR1 SGHAT and CDR2 FQNNGV. This CDR3 spans 20 amino acids. The DNA for the CDR3 is TGTGCCAGCAGCTTAGTTTCGAGGACTAGCGGGCTCCGAACGGAAGAGACCCAGTACTTC. Its protein is CASSLVSRTSGLRTEETQYF.

V and J are TRBV6-5 and TRBJ2-7; D not resolved. V shed 2 bases and J shed 6 bases, with 8 bases lying between them. Germline V gene sequence: CDR1 MNHEY, CDR2 SVGAGI. The CDR3 contains 12 residues. The CDR3 bases are TGTGCCAGCAGTTACCCGCGAGGCGAGCAGTACTTC. It specifies CASSYPRGEQYF.

The J gene is TRBJ2-2, the V gene TRBV6-5; D is tentatively TRBD1 or TRBD2 (5 bases each). This CDR3 region has 14 residues. The germline gives CDR1 MNHEY, CDR2 SVGAGI. V was cut by 0 bases and J by 6 bases, with 8 bases left in between. Here the CDR3 reads CASSYSRDPGELFF. The CDR3 DNA is TGTGCCAGCAGTTACTCTAGGGACCCCGGGGAGCTGTTTTTT.

The genes are TRBV5-1 and TRBJ2-7; D possibly matches TRBD1 or TRBD2 (5 bases each). Germline loops: CDR1 SGHRS, CDR2 YFSETQ. The CDR3 spans 14 residues. Deletions cut 0 bases from V and 5 bases from J, with 12 bases between. Here the CDR3 DNA reads TGCGCCAGCAGCTTGGGCCAGGGAGAGGACGAGCAGTACTTC. This gives the protein CASSLGQGEDEQYF.

This sequence joins TRBV11-1 and TRBJ2-1; D assignment may be TRBD1 or TRBD2 (5 bases each). The germline V gene has CDR1 SGHAT and CDR2 FQDESV (reference sequence). V dropped 2 bases and J dropped 3 bases, with 8 bases sitting between them. This CDR3 contains 14 residues. The CDR3 loop reads CASSLRDRYNEQFF. The CDR3 DNA sequence: TGTGCCAGCAGCTTACGGGACCGCTACAATGAGCAGTTCTTC.

The chain links TRBV29-1 to TRBJ2-6, with D possibly being TRBD1 (6 bases). Germline CDR1 SQVTM, CDR2 ANQGSEA. Between the trimmed V and J ends, which lost 5 bases and 0 bases, there was a span of 14 bases. The CDR3 contains 16 residues. The CDR3 loop is CSVMTGVNSGANVLTF. Written as DNA, the CDR3 is TGCAGCGTTATGACAGGTGTTAACTCTGGGGCCAACGTCCTGACTTTC.

Only a few counts were recorded for this clonotype. The V and J genes are TRBV19 and TRBJ1-1; perhaps TRBD1 as D (6 bases). CDR1 and CDR2 (germline): LNHDA, SQIVND (reference sequence). The germline V and J ends were trimmed by 6 bases and 0 bases, with 11 bases remaining between them. This CDR3 is 14 amino acids long. Here the CDR3 reads CASSPTGLNTEAFF. The CDR3 region has the DNA TGTGCCAGTAGCCCGACAGGACTGAACACTGAAGCTTTCTTT.

The chain carries TRBV4-1 and TRBJ2-1; perhaps TRBD2 as D (7 bases). The CDR3 has 15 amino acids. Trimming cost V 4 bases and J 4 bases, with 14 bases left between them. Per germline, CDR1 MGHRA and CDR2 YSYEKL. CDR3 DNA: TGCGCCAGCAGCCCTAGGGGGGGAACTTACAATGAGCAGTTCTTC. Translated: CASSPRGGTYNEQFF.

The chain couples TRBV7-6 to TRBJ2-1; D possibly corresponds to TRBD2 (7 bases). Trimming cost V 4 bases and J 7 bases, with 23 bases left between them. The CDR3 runs to 17 residues. Germline CDR1 is SGHVS and CDR2 is FNYEAQ. In nucleotides, the CDR3 is TGTGCCAGCAGCTCCTTCACGGGGGGCGTACGTTATAATGAGCAGTTCTTC. Protein: CASSSFTGGVRYNEQFF.

This chain joins TRBV2 and TRBJ2-1, with TRBD2 matching over 8 bases. V shed 7 bases, J shed 6 bases, and the junction held 17 bases outside the gene matches. Per germline, CDR1 SNHLY and CDR2 FYNNEI. The CDR3 is 17 amino acids. The CDR3 spells CASIGGEEREIRNEQFF. CDR3 in DNA: TGTGCCAGCATTGGTGGGGAGGAGCGGGAGATTCGCAATGAGCAGTTCTTC.

The rearrangement uses TRBV7-9 and TRBJ2-1; unclear D gene. Per the germline V gene, CDR1 is SEHNR and CDR2 is FQNEAQ (reference sequence). The CDR3 is 16 amino acids. V was shortened by 4 bases and J by 5 bases, with 18 bases between the two germline ends. The CDR3 nucleotides read TGTGCCAGCAGCTATATCGTGGCAGGCCCTAACAATGAGCAGTTCTTC. Its translation: CASSYIVAGPNNEQFF.

This sequence joins TRBV12-3 or TRBV12-4 and TRBJ2-4; 9 positions agree with TRBD2. This CDR3 has 14 residues. The ends lost 7 bases at V and 8 bases at J; junction bases unmatched: 9. CDR3 sequence: CASKRTSEGHIQYF. CDR3 DNA sequence: TGTGCCAGCAAACGGACTAGCGAGGGCCACATTCAGTACTTC.

The chain uses TRBV30 and TRBJ2-7; a possible D gene is TRBD1 (5 bases). Per the germline V gene, CDR1 is GTSNPN and CDR2 is SVGIG (reference sequence). V lost 2 bases and J lost 4, with 21 bases in between. CDR3 length: 16 residues. CDR3 amino acids: CAWSPRQKPLGYEQYF. The CDR3 DNA reads TGTGCCTGGAGTCCAAGACAGAAGCCTTTAGGATACGAGCAGTACTTC.

The rearrangement links TRBV27 to TRBJ2-7; no definite D call. Per the germline V gene, CDR1 is MNHEY and CDR2 is SMNVEV (reference sequence). This CDR3 spans 14 amino acids. Deletions cut 4 bases from V and 4 bases from J, with 14 bases between. CDR3 nucleotide sequence: TGTGCCAGCAGTTCCTGGACGGTCAAGTACGAGCAGTACTTC. Protein: CASSSWTVKYEQYF.

This clonotype was found a few times. The chain employs TRBV4-1 and TRBJ2-5; the D gene is possibly TRBD1 (5 bases). With 1 base removed from V and 2 bases from J, the gap between germline ends came to 11 bases. This CDR3 has 15 residues. The germline V gene has CDR1 MGHRA and CDR2 YSYEKL. In DNA, the CDR3 is TGCGCCAGCAGCCAAGTAAATAGGGGTCAAGAGACCCAGTACTTC. Residues: CASSQVNRGQETQYF.

V is TRBV7-9 and J is TRBJ2-2, with D possibly being TRBD2 (6 bases). V was clipped by 1 base and J by 1 base, with 7 bases between them. This CDR3 has 15 amino acids. The germline V gene encodes CDR1 SEHNR and CDR2 FQNEAQ (reference sequence). The CDR3 loop is CASSLDGGNTGELFF. For the CDR3, the DNA is TGTGCCAGCAGCTTAGACGGGGGGAACACCGGGGAGCTGTTTTTT.

This chain joins TRBV28 and TRBJ1-2; 9 bases are shared with TRBD1. The CDR3 sequence is 16 residues long. In germline, CDR1 is MDHEN, CDR2 SYDVKM. With 2 bases clipped from V and 3 bases from J, the junction kept 7 bases outside the gene matches. The CDR3 DNA reads TGTGCCAGCAGTTTAGGGGACAGGGCTTTTTACTATGGCTACACCTTC. It translates to CASSLGDRAFYYGYTF.

The chain employs TRBV28 and TRBJ2-2; TRBD1 agrees at 7 bases. The V segment lost 6 bases and the J segment 9 bases; nucleotides outside the gene matches: 10. The CDR3 has 14 amino acids. The germline gives CDR1 MDHEN, CDR2 SYDVKM. The CDR3, as DNA: TGTGCCAGCAGAAGAAGACAGGGCGGAAGGGAGCTGTTTTTT. This translates into CASRRRQGGRELFF.

V usage is TRBV24-1 and J usage is TRBJ2-1; 8 nucleotides line up with TRBD2. Trimming cost V 4 bases and J 5 bases; bases outside gene matches: 6. This CDR3 is built from 15 residues. Germline CDR1 and CDR2: KGHDR and SFDVKD. This chain's CDR3 is CATSEAGAPNNEQFF. The DNA for the CDR3 is TGTGCCACCAGTGAAGCGGGGGCGCCGAACAATGAGCAGTTCTTC.

The rearrangement links TRBV11-2 to TRBJ2-1; 7 positions agree with TRBD2. Germline V gives CDR1 SGHAT, CDR2 FQNNGV. The length of the CDR3 is 17 residues. Losses at the gene ends were 3 bases for V and 4 bases for J; bases not matched to a gene: 12. CDR3 in amino acids: CASSFNWEGPKYNEQFF. CDR3 DNA sequence: TGTGCCAGCAGCTTCAACTGGGAGGGGCCGAAGTACAATGAGCAGTTCTTC. Using reference TRBV11-2 and TRBJ2-1 for the parts outside the CDR3, the full variable domain is EAGVAQSPRYKIIEKRQSVAFWCNPISGHATLYWYQQILGQGPKLLIQFQNNGVVDDSQLPKDRFSAERLKGVDSTLKIQPAKLEDSAVYLCASSFNWEGPKYNEQFFGPGTRLTVL.

The chain combines TRBV5-6 with TRBJ1-2, with a tentative D call TRBD1 (5 bases). This CDR3 spans 14 amino acids. The V end lost 0 bases, the J end lost 7 bases, and 13 bases lay between the germline ends. Germline CDR1 and CDR2: SGHDT and YYEEEE. CDR3 sequence: CASSLAGTTAGYTF. The CDR3 DNA reads as TGTGCCAGCAGCTTGGCCGGGACTACGGCTGGCTACACCTTC.

This chain connects TRBV3-1 to TRBJ2-2, with D perhaps TRBD1 (7 bases). CDR1 and CDR2 (germline): LGHDT, YNNKEL (reference sequence). V was trimmed by 1 base and J by 6 bases, leaving 12 bases between them. CDR3 length: 15 amino acids. Here the CDR3 DNA reads TGTGCCAGCAGCCAAGTAGCAGGGGGGTCCGGGGAGCTGTTTTTT. It encodes CASSQVAGGSGELFF.